This T cell receptor beta chain was sequenced for a study of shared clonotypes between healthy human individuals. Only CD45RO-negative cells positively selected for CCR7 counted as naive CD8 cells, so terminally differentiated effector memory CD45RA+ cells were excluded. Participating donors were healthy, HIV-negative adults free of recent acute infections or vaccinations. The protocol was immunoSEQ multiplex PCR, while the TCRdb copy is restricted to in-frame clones and leaves out a portion. The data hold about 2.1 million clones, with 85% to 95% observed a single time. In regard to this clone: Antigen: not known.

General study points: Donor clonotype sharing was expected to depend on sequencing depth. The rarefaction results pointed to incomplete sorted-subset sequencing despite large depth.

The specimen sequenced was naive CD8+ T cells from PBMCs. The sequence derives from a man in his late teens or twenties in good health. Some clones in this sample may be carry-over from other donors' samples.

The CDR3 DNA sequence: TGTGCCAGCAGCTTAGTTCGGCGTTTAGGGGAGACCGAAGAGACCCAGTACTTC. This encodes CASSLVRRLGETEETQYF. V and J are TRBV7-9 and TRBJ2-5; D possibly uses TRBD1 or TRBD2 (5 bases each). Germline CDR1 reads SEHNR; CDR2 reads FQNEAQ (reference sequence). The V gene lost 1 base and the J gene lost 3 bases, with 21 bases spanning the gap. The length of the CDR3 is 18 residues.